The 20 T cell receptor beta chains below all came from one sample that was sequenced in a study of cytomegalovirus exposure and HLA in healthy donors. Profiled with immunoSEQ multiplex PCR; TCRdb holds only in-frame clones, not every one. The repertoire consists of about 120,000 clones, with 85% occurring once and the leading ten covering 2.1%. The sequencing input was PBMCs. Receptors were obtained from a woman between 25 and 40 years old in good health and CMV-seronegative.

The chain has TRBV2 and TRBJ2-2; TRBD1 agrees at 7 bases. This CDR3 is built from 15 residues. CDR1 and CDR2 from the germline V gene are SNHLY and FYNNEI. The J segment lost 6 bases and the V segment lost 6 bases, leaving 10 bases of the junction unmatched. For the CDR3, the DNA is TGTGCCAGCAGGAACGATAACAGGGGAGCCGGGGAGCTGTTTTTT. It translates to CASRNDNRGAGELFF.

This clone was found once. The chain links TRBV5-1 to TRBJ1-2; possibly TRBD1 for D (6 bases). V was pared by 4 bases and J by 1 base, with 17 bases between. The CDR3 is made up of 16 amino acids. Germline CDR1 SGHRS, CDR2 YFSETQ. CDR3: CASSPGLDRINYGYTF. CDR3 DNA sequence: TGCGCCAGCAGCCCGGGTCTCGACAGGATTAACTATGGCTACACCTTC.

The chain combines TRBV4-3 with TRBJ2-3, with 8 bases fitting TRBD2. The V and J ends lost 0 bases and 2 bases, in that order; junction bases with no gene match: 4. Germline V gives CDR1 LGHNA, CDR2 YSLEER. This CDR3 has 16 residues. Here the CDR3 reads CASSQDLGGATDTQYF. The DNA for the CDR3 is TGCGCCAGCAGCCAAGATCTCGGGGGGGCCACAGATACGCAGTATTTT.

V gene TRBV6-6 combines with J gene TRBJ2-5, with 11 positions matching TRBD2. J was trimmed by 4 bases and V by 5 bases; bases with no gene match: 6. The CDR3 consists of 15 residues. Germline V CDR1 and CDR2: MNHNY, SVGAGI (reference sequence). The CDR3 region is CASSPLAGDGETQYF. The CDR3 DNA reads TGTGCCAGCAGTCCACTAGCGGGGGATGGAGAGACCCAGTACTTC.

V usage is TRBV5-1 and J usage is TRBJ2-3; no clear D. Germline values: CDR1 SGHRS, CDR2 YFSETQ. V was clipped by 1 base and J by 0 bases, with 6 bases between them. The CDR3 is 14 residues long. CDR3 sequence reads: CASSLTFSTDTQYF. CDR3 sequence (DNA): TGCGCCAGCAGCTTGACTTTTAGCACAGATACGCAGTATTTT.

V and J are TRBV2 and TRBJ1-1, with D possibly TRBD1 on 5 matching bases. V lost 7 bases and J 1 base, leaving 10 bases between the germline ends. Per the germline V gene, CDR1 is SNHLY and CDR2 is FYNNEI. CDR3 length: 13 residues. Here the CDR3 DNA reads TGTGCCAGCACCCGACAGTGGAACACTGAAGCTTTCTTT. Translation: CASTRQWNTEAFF.

This clone was counted a few times. This chain joins TRBV11-3 and TRBJ1-6; D gene uncertain. The CDR3 runs to 15 residues. V shed 2 bases and J shed 6 bases, with 11 bases lying between them. Germline V gene lookup returns CDR1 SGHNT and CDR2 YENEEA. In DNA form, the CDR3 reads TGTGCCAGCAGCTTAAACACACAGACTAATTCACCCCTCCACTTT. Translating it yields CASSLNTQTNSPLHF.

The CDR3 nucleotides are TGTGCCAGCGCACAAAACACAGATACGCAGTATTTT. Amino acids: CASAQNTDTQYF. The chain employs TRBV6-5 and TRBJ2-3, with D hard to call. The germline V gene encodes CDR1 MNHEY and CDR2 SVGAGI. The CDR3 extends over 12 amino acids. The V and J ends lost 8 bases and 2 bases respectively, with 8 bases between them.

The chain recombines TRBV5-1 with TRBJ2-1, with 9 bases that match TRBD1. J was trimmed by 7 bases and V by 3 bases; bases with no gene match: 8. The CDR3 contains 15 residues. Per germline, CDR1 SGHRS and CDR2 YFSETQ. CDR3 DNA sequence: TGCGCCAGCAGCTCGACCGGGACAGGGTTAAATGAGCAGTTCTTC. Translation gives CASSSTGTGLNEQFF.

CDR3 sequence: CATSRAKEHGYTF. DNA for the CDR3: TGTGCCACCAGCAGAGCAAAGGAGCATGGCTACACCTTC. The chain has TRBV15 and TRBJ1-2; D gene uncertain. This CDR3 has 13 residues. V was shortened by 1 base and J by 6 bases, with 9 bases between the two germline ends. Germline assignment: CDR1 LNHNV and CDR2 YYDKDF (reference sequence).

The rearrangement links TRBV9 to TRBJ1-2; no reliable D call. Germline lookup yields CDR1 SGDLS and CDR2 YYNGEE. There are 14 residues in the CDR3. The V gene lost 0 bases and the J gene lost 2 bases, with 8 bases spanning the gap. The CDR3 nucleotides are TGTGCCAGCAGCGTAGACGGCGGGAACTATGGCTACACCTTC. This codes for CASSVDGGNYGYTF.

This sequence joins TRBV6-1 and TRBJ2-7; TRBD2 aligns across 11 bases. The germline CDR1 and CDR2 sequences are MNHNS and SASEGT. After removal of 6 bases from V and 4 bases from J, the junction contained 8 bases not matched to a gene. This CDR3 contains 15 residues. CDR3 sequence (DNA): TGTGCCAGCAGCGCCGGGACTAGCGGATTATACGAGCAGTACTTC. Protein sequence: CASSAGTSGLYEQYF.

The CDR3 here is CASSLGDRAEEKLFF. The CDR3 DNA follows: TGTGCCAGCAGCTTAGGGGACAGGGCCGAAGAAAAACTGTTTTTT. This sequence joins TRBV7-6 and TRBJ1-4, with 9 bases aligning to TRBD1. Germline-derived CDR1 and CDR2 are SGHVS and FNYEAQ. Unmatched junction bases numbered 5, after V lost 1 base and J lost 8 bases. The CDR3 is 15 amino acids.

The chain recombines TRBV6-5 with TRBJ1-2; weak D call: TRBD1 (5 bases). Germline CDR1 reads MNHEY; CDR2 reads SVGAGI. The CDR3 sequence is 15 residues long. V gave up 0 bases and J gave up 4 bases, with 12 bases separating them. For the CDR3, the DNA is TGTGCCAGCAGTTACTCTACATTGGACATCTATGGCTACACCTTC. It codes for CASSYSTLDIYGYTF.

The rearrangement uses TRBV5-6 and TRBJ2-5; 8 bases are a match to TRBD2. This CDR3 is built from 14 residues. Germline trimming cut 0 bases from V and 4 bases from J; bases unmatched to any gene: 2. The germline V gene encodes CDR1 SGHDT and CDR2 YYEEEE. The CDR3 DNA sequence: TGTGCCAGCAGCTTGGGACTAGCGCGAGAGACCCAGTACTTC. Translated, it gives CASSLGLARETQYF.

The gene calls are TRBV7-2 and TRBJ1-2; D remains ambiguous. This CDR3 spans 14 amino acids. Trimming removed 2 bases from V and 8 bases from J, with 15 bases in between. CDR1 is SGHTA and CDR2 is FQGNSA in the germline V gene. The CDR3 nucleotides read TGTGCCAGCAGCTTAAACAGAGTAAGAGGGGGCTACACCTTC. Amino acids: CASSLNRVRGGYTF.

The CDR3 DNA sequence: TGTGCCAGCAGTTCCCCGGGACAACACAATGAGCAGTTCTTC. Protein sequence: CASSSPGQHNEQFF. The chain has TRBV27 and TRBJ2-1, with D tentatively TRBD1 (6 bases). Trimming removed 4 bases at V and 5 bases at J, with 12 bases between. This CDR3 has 14 amino acids. The germline gives CDR1 MNHEY, CDR2 SMNVEV (reference sequence).

The rearrangement joins TRBV5-1 to TRBJ2-3, with TRBD2 matching 12 bases. The CDR3 has 16 amino acids. Germline V gene lookup returns CDR1 SGHRS and CDR2 YFSETQ. The junction had 5 bases not matched to a gene; V was cut back by 1 base and J by 5 bases. CDR3 amino acids: CASSLSLAGGQDTQYF. CDR3 nucleotide sequence: TGCGCCAGCAGCTTGTCGCTAGCGGGGGGGCAAGATACGCAGTATTTT. The full variable domain, with the rest looked up from reference TRBV5-1 and TRBJ2-3, is KAGVTQTPRYLIKTRGQQVTLSCSPISGHRSVSWYQQTPGQGLQFLFEYFSETQRNKGNFPGRFSGRQFSNSRSEMNVSTLELGDSALYLCASSLSLAGGQDTQYFGPGTRLTVL.

The rearrangement links TRBV27 to TRBJ1-6; D uncertain. The CDR3 length is 10 residues. The V end was cut by 7 bases, the J end by 12 bases, with 7 bases between. CDR1 and CDR2 (germline): MNHEY, SMNVEV (reference sequence). The CDR3 reads CASTPRPLHF. The DNA for the CDR3 is TGTGCCAGCACCCCCAGACCCCTCCACTTT.

J is TRBJ1-5 and V is TRBV5-6; 7 bases map to TRBD1. The CDR3 runs to 14 residues. CDR1 is SGHDT, CDR2 YYEEEE, per germline. Trimming at V came to 4 bases and at J to 3 bases, leaving 4 bases not matched to a gene. The DNA for the CDR3 is TGTGCCAGCAGCGCCAGGGGGAACAATCAGCCCCAGCATTTT. Translating gives CASSARGNNQPQHF.